This T cell receptor (beta chain) was observed in a study of T cells in Graves' hyperthyroidism and ophthalmopathy. Points from the study as a whole: Ophthalmopathy, as predicted by the model, came a median 6.5 months after the prediction. Ophthalmopathy was separated from stable hyperthyroidism by a 13 V-J model.

Lactation, pregnancy, other autoimmune disease or uncontrolled infection led to exclusion of patients. Clinical symptoms, serum thyroxine, TRAb, thyroid ultrasound and orbital computed tomography informed diagnoses. The junction had 3 bases not matched to a gene; V was cut back by 5 bases and J by 2 bases. The CDR3 covers 15 residues. Germline values: CDR1 SGHTA, CDR2 FQGNSA. The table lists this clonotype with many counts. No antigen is known for it. RNA transcripts were the template for amplifying TCR beta CDR3 regions. Researchers ran a first-round RT-PCR on the TCR CDR3 using the HTBI primer set. TCRdb redid the calling of the multiplex PCR reads with MiXCR, one entry per CDR3 protein. The sample includes about 570,000 distinct CDR3 sequences, under 60% of them seen just once.

Sequenced material: peripheral blood or thyroid tissue (not recorded which). The J gene is TRBJ2-2, the V gene TRBV7-2; 9 bases map to TRBD1. This TCR was sampled from an adult woman with Graves' disease, either hyperthyroidism or ophthalmopathy (not recorded which). DNA for the CDR3: TGTGCCAGCAGCCAGGGACAGGGTAACACCGGGGAGCTGTTTTTT. This codes for CASSQGQGNTGELFF.